The 8 T cell receptor beta chains presented below share a single source sample, sequenced in a study of shared clonotypes between healthy human individuals. Naive CD8 cells lacked CD45RO, underwent positive selection for CCR7 and left out terminally differentiated effector memory CD45RA+ cells. Libraries were prepared by immunoSEQ multiplex PCR; TCRdb keeps only in-frame clonotypes and omits some of them. This table holds approximately 2,200,000 clones, about 92% found once. Sample: naive CD8+ T cells from PBMCs. All receptors come from a man in his late teens or twenties in good health. Some clones in this sample may be carry-over from other donors' samples.

The chain joins TRBV4-1 to TRBJ2-5; D is perhaps TRBD1 or TRBD2 (5 bases each). In germline, CDR1 is MGHRA, CDR2 YSYEKL. V lost 1 base, J lost 4 bases, and 22 bases lay in between. The CDR3 totals 18 residues. For the CDR3, the DNA is TGCGCCAGCAGCCAAGCAAGGGTCGGGGCCCAGGCGAGAGAGACCCAGTACTTC. It encodes CASSQARVGAQARETQYF.

The chain carries TRBV5-5 and TRBJ2-5, with 9 bases aligning to TRBD1. CDR3 length equals 15 residues. J lost 3 bases, V lost 4 bases, and 7 bases had no gene match. Per germline, CDR1 SGHKS and CDR2 YYEKEE (reference sequence). Here the CDR3 reads CASSGTGFGEETQYF. CDR3 bases: TGTGCCAGCAGCGGGACAGGGTTTGGGGAAGAGACCCAGTACTTC. Together with reference TRBV5-5 and TRBJ2-5, the CDR3 gives the full variable domain: DAGVTQSPTHLIKTRGQQVTLRCSPISGHKSVSWYQQVLGQGPQFIFQYYEKEERGRGNFPDRFSARQFPNYSSELNVNALLLGDSALYLCASSGTGFGEETQYFGPGTRLLVL.

For this clone: Distinct nucleotide sequences in the sample also encode this CDR3. The rearrangement links TRBV28 to TRBJ2-7, with TRBD2 identical over 8 bases. V shed 7 bases and J 0 bases; nucleotides not matched to a gene: 8. This CDR3 is 15 amino acids long. Germline CDR1 and CDR2: MDHEN and SYDVKM. The CDR3 DNA follows: TGTGCCAGCACCCTTGGGACTAGTGGCTCCTACGAGCAGTACTTC. As protein: CASTLGTSGSYEQYF.

This chain links TRBV5-5 with TRBJ1-4; TRBD1 aligns across 7 bases. The CDR3 has 18 amino acids. V lost 4 bases and J lost 3; bases outside the gene matches: 15. Germline V lookup: CDR1 SGHKS, CDR2 YYEKEE (reference sequence). For the CDR3, the DNA is TGTGCCAGCAGCCAGAGACAGGGAGGGGTAAAGGCTAATGAAAAACTGTTTTTT. Amino acids: CASSQRQGGVKANEKLFF.

This sequence joins TRBV5-5 and TRBJ2-2, with D perhaps matching TRBD1 or TRBD2 (5 bases each). CDR3 length equals 14 residues. V was pared by 3 bases and J by 5 bases, with 11 bases between. From germline, CDR1 is SGHKS and CDR2 YYEKEE (reference sequence). CDR3: CASSWDPQTGELFF. The CDR3 bases are TGTGCCAGCAGCTGGGACCCCCAAACCGGGGAGCTGTTTTTT.

This clone has just one count. This chain joins TRBV7-9 and TRBJ1-2; 7 positions match TRBD1. This CDR3 spans 13 amino acids. Germline V CDR1 and CDR2: SEHNR, FQNEAQ (reference sequence). J was trimmed by 6 bases and V by 4 bases; bases with no gene match: 5. The CDR3 loop reads CASSSWDSDGYTF. CDR3 coding DNA: TGTGCCAGCAGCTCCTGGGACAGCGATGGCTACACCTTC.

The chain has TRBV6-4 and TRBJ1-1, with a possible D match to TRBD1 (6 bases). Germline V gene data show CDR1 as MRHNA and CDR2 as SNTAGT. The V end lost 5 bases, the J end lost 1 base, and 14 bases lay between the germline ends. The CDR3 is 15 residues long. The CDR3 here is CASSPFATGNTEAFF. The CDR3 bases are TGTGCCAGCAGTCCCTTCGCGACAGGGAACACTGAAGCTTTCTTT.

This sequence joins TRBV28 and TRBJ2-7; D is possibly TRBD1 (6 bases). This CDR3 comprises 15 residues. CDR1 and CDR2 from the germline V gene are MDHEN and SYDVKM. Trimming left V 3 bases short and J 2 bases short, with 14 bases between. The CDR3 coding sequence is TGTGCCAGCAGTTTCGGGCAGGGGCTTACCTACGAGCAGTACTTC. Encoded protein: CASSFGQGLTYEQYF.